The rows below give T cell receptor beta chains drawn from one sample of a study of cytomegalovirus exposure and HLA in healthy donors. TCRdb's table, derived via immunoSEQ multiplex PCR, lists solely in-frame clones and lacks some. Seen here are 110,000 or so clones, about 70% observed once, and the top ten hold roughly 3.2%. The sample was PBMCs. The receptor set was obtained from a young man in good health and CMV-seronegative. The CDR3 runs from the conserved cysteine through the conserved F or W. The D gene is left open where the match is weak. Not every row has a clone size; where given, it reads once, few, many or a size class.

TRBV7-9	.	.	TRBJ1-2	CASSLRTGPNYGYTF	TGTGCCAGCAGCTTAAGAACAGGGCCGAACTATGGCTACACCTTC
TRBV11-2	few	.	TRBJ1-4	CASSITGLLNEKLFF	TGTGCCAGCAGCATTACGGGACTCCTGAATGAAAAACTGTTTTTT
TRBV11-3	.	.	TRBJ1-1	CASSLLGGTEAFF	TGTGCCAGCAGCTTATTGGGGGGCACTGAAGCTTTCTTT
TRBV5-4	.	.	TRBJ1-2	CASSLEQGQRSYGYTF	TGTGCCAGCAGCTTAGAACAAGGACAGAGGTCCTATGGCTACACCTTC
TRBV7-2	.	.	TRBJ2-6	CASSPQRGTPYSGANGLTF	TGTGCCAGCAGCCCCCAAAGGGGGACCCCATACTCTGGGGCCAACGGCCTGACTTTC
TRBV2	.	.	TRBJ2-3	CASSADADTQYF	TGTGCCAGCAGTGCAGATGCAGATACGCAGTATTTT
TRBV27	.	TRBD1	TRBJ1-4	CASSKTGGFVTEKLFF	TGTGCCAGCAGTAAAACAGGGGGCTTTGTCACCGAAAAACTGTTTTTT
TRBV7-2	few	TRBD1	TRBJ2-5	CASSLGTGRQETQYF	TGTGCCAGCAGCCTCGGGACAGGGCGGCAAGAGACCCAGTACTTC
TRBV7-9	.	TRBD2	TRBJ2-3	CASSLTLAETDTQYF	TGTGCCAGCAGCTTAACACTAGCGGAGACAGATACGCAGTATTTT
TRBV9	.	.	TRBJ2-2	CASSVGGGRGNTGELFF	TGTGCCAGCAGCGTTGGTGGTGGCCGGGGGAACACCGGGGAGCTGTTTTTT
TRBV27	.	TRBD1	TRBJ1-1	CASSLSHRQGYTEAFF	TGTGCCAGCAGTTTATCCCACAGACAGGGTTACACTGAAGCTTTCTTT
TRBV25-1	few	.	TRBJ1-5	CASESTGNDNQPQHF	TGTGCCAGCGAGTCAACAGGGAACGACAATCAGCCCCAGCATTTT
TRBV9	few	.	TRBJ1-5	CASSATGRHQPQHF	TGTGCCAGCAGCGCCACAGGGCGGCATCAGCCCCAGCATTTT
TRBV7-2	.	.	TRBJ2-7	CASSFNRDMYEQYF	TGTGCCAGCAGTTTTAACCGGGACATGTACGAGCAGTACTTC
TRBV28	few	.	TRBJ2-6	CASSAPGSGANVLTF	TGTGCCAGCAGTGCCCCAGGGTCTGGGGCCAACGTCCTGACTTTC
TRBV6-6	.	.	TRBJ1-5	CASSYTGTPNQPQHF	TGTGCCAGCAGTTACACCGGGACACCGAATCAGCCCCAGCATTTT
TRBV28	.	.	TRBJ1-2	CASSLYREGGYTF	TGTGCCAGCAGCCTTTACAGGGAGGGTGGCTACACCTTC
TRBV12-2	few	.	TRBJ1-2	CASRLAGGRAANYGYTF	TGTGCAAGTCGCTTAGCGGGGGGGCGCGCGGCTAACTATGGCTACACCTTC
TRBV7-2	.	TRBD2	TRBJ2-1	CASSLASGSSYNEQFF	TGTGCCAGCAGCTTGGCTAGCGGGAGCTCCTACAATGAGCAGTTCTTC
TRBV28	.	.	TRBJ1-5	CASTPRLTYSNQPQHF	TGTGCCAGCACCCCAAGACTAACCTATAGCAATCAGCCCCAGCATTTT
TRBV29-1	.	TRBD1	TRBJ2-7	CSVEDGRTGDSYEQYF	TGCAGCGTTGAAGATGGGAGAACAGGGGACTCCTACGAGCAGTACTTC
TRBV5-6	.	TRBD1	TRBJ2-5	CASGRDRGQETQYF	TGTGCCAGCGGACGGGACAGGGGGCAAGAGACCCAGTACTTC
TRBV6-5	.	.	TRBJ2-7	CATRDNSYEQYF	TGTGCCACCAGGGACAACTCCTACGAGCAGTACTTC
TRBV15	.	.	TRBJ2-3	CATRAGADTQYF	TGTGCCACCCGCGCGGGCGCAGATACGCAGTATTTT
TRBV28	.	.	TRBJ2-7	CASKEISSSYGQYF	TGTGCCAGCAAAGAGATAAGTAGTTCATACGGGCAGTACTTC
TRBV7-9	.	TRBD1	TRBJ1-3	CASSPGQVFRNTIYF	TGTGCCAGCAGCCCGGGACAGGTCTTTAGAAACACCATATATTTT
TRBV11-1	few	.	TRBJ2-1	CASSASLARNEQFF	TGTGCCAGCAGCGCCTCCCTGGCCCGAAATGAGCAGTTCTTC
TRBV4-2	.	.	TRBJ1-3	CASSQGGGAPSGNTIYF	TGTGCCAGCAGCCAGGGTGGCGGGGCACCCTCTGGAAACACCATATATTTT
TRBV15	.	TRBD2	TRBJ2-5	CATSRGTSGGEETQYF	TGTGCCACCAGCAGAGGGACTAGCGGGGGGGAAGAGACCCAGTACTTC
TRBV12-5	.	.	TRBJ2-7	CASGLVPQGIYEQYF	TGTGCTAGTGGTTTGGTACCTCAGGGTATCTACGAGCAGTACTTC
TRBV27	few	TRBD2	TRBJ2-5	CASSQLAGGEQYF	TGTGCCAGCAGCCAACTAGCTGGGGGGGAGCAGTACTTC
TRBV29-1	.	.	TRBJ1-4	CSVMSDEKLFF	TGCAGCGTTATGTCGGATGAAAAACTGTTTTTT
TRBV5-4	.	TRBD2	TRBJ2-7	CASSGTSGYEQYF	TGTGCCAGCAGCGGGACTAGCGGCTACGAGCAGTACTTC
TRBV7-2	.	.	TRBJ2-2	CASSLGGPLFF	TGTGCCAGCAGCTTAGGGGGCCCGCTGTTTTTT
TRBV9	.	TRBD2	TRBJ2-1	CASSVAGDDNEQFF	TGTGCCAGCAGCGTGGCGGGAGACGACAATGAGCAGTTCTTC
TRBV1	.	.	TRBJ2-1	CTSSHLTSGTYNEQFF	TGCACCAGCAGCCATCTAACTAGCGGGACCTACAATGAGCAGTTCTTC
TRBV30	few	.	TRBJ2-7	CAWRPAGHSYEQYF	TGTGCCTGGAGACCAGCAGGGCACAGCTACGAGCAGTACTTC
TRBV5-4	few	.	TRBJ2-7	CASSSDRGGEQYF	TGTGCCAGCAGCTCCGACAGGGGAGGGGAGCAGTACTTC
TRBV7-2	.	.	TRBJ2-7	CASSLARSYEQYF	TGTGCCAGCAGCTTAGCACGGTCCTACGAGCAGTACTTC
TRBV6-5	.	TRBD1	TRBJ1-2	CASRRDRGGGYTF	TGTGCCAGCAGAAGGGACAGGGGGGGTGGCTACACCTTC
TRBV2	.	.	TRBJ2-5	CASSDGRVEEEYF	TGTGCCAGCAGCGACGGCAGGGTGGAAGAGGAGTACTTC